This T cell receptor (beta chain) emerged from a study of metastatic and nonmetastatic thyroid tumors. This clone was seen a handful of times. Sequence at one end of the junction differs from germline and may be a read error. The CDR3 covers 12 residues. The V gene's germline CDR1 is SNHLY and CDR2 FYNNEI. Patients had received no treatment of any kind before thyroid surgery. Per the original data handling: For papillary thyroid cancer, a distant-metastasis classifier was constructed from CDR3 differences observed across clinicopathological groups. MiXCR reprocessed the PCR reads for TCRdb. The V and J calls were determined by TCRdb, not by the authors. Among several thousand clones, just under 30% were seen once, and the ten largest hold less than 30%.

This clonotype originated in a female donor with papillary thyroid cancer or a benign thyroid nodule (not recorded which). Some clones in this sample may be carry-over from other donors' samples. The sample consisted of tumor tissue. V gene TRBV2 combines with J gene TRBJ1-2; D not certain. The CDR3 DNA reads as TGTGCCAGCAGCGAAGGGAGTTCGGGCTACACCTTC. Amino acid sequence: CASSEGSSGYTF.